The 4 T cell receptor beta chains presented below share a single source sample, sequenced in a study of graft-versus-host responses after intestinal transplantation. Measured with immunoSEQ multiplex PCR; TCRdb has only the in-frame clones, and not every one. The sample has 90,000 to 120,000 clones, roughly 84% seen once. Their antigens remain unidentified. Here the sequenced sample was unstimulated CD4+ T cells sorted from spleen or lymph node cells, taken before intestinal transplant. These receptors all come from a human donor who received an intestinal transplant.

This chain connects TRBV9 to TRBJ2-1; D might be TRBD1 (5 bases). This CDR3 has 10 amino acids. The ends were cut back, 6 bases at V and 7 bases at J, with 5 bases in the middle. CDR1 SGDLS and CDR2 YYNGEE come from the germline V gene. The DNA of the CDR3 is TGTGCCAGCACAGGGAATGAGCAGTTCTTC. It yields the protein CASTGNEQFF.

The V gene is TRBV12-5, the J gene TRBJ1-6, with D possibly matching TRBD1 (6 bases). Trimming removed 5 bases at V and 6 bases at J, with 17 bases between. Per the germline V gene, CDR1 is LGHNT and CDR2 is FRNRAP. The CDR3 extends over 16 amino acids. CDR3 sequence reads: CASGAPAGAPNSPLHF. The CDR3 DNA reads TGTGCTAGTGGTGCTCCGGCAGGGGCGCCTAATTCACCCCTCCACTTT.

The CDR3 sequence: CATSSDRGWGTLHF. CDR3 in DNA: TGTGCCACCAGCAGCGACAGGGGCTGGGGGACCCTCCACTTT. V gene TRBV15 combines with J gene TRBJ1-6; 8 bases map to TRBD1. Germline V gene data show CDR1 as LNHNV and CDR2 as YYDKDF (reference sequence). CDR3 length: 14 residues. J gave up 14 bases and V 3 bases, and 9 bases lay outside the gene matches.

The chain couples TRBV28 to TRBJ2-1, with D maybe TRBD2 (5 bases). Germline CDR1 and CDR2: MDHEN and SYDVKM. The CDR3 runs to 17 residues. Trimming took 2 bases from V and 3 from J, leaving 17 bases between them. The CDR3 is CASSLLGGSGYYNEQFF. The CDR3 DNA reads TGTGCCAGCAGTTTACTTGGTGGGAGTGGTTACTACAATGAGCAGTTCTTC.